Shown below are 20 T cell receptor beta chains from a single sample sequenced in a study of shared clonotypes between healthy human individuals. Produced via immunoSEQ multiplex PCR; TCRdb's table is partial and in-frame only. The data contain a few million clones, more than 90% of them singletons. Sequencing used naive CD4+ T cells sorted from blood. Specified subset: CD45RA+ positively selected. The receptors here all came from a man aged 18 to 35 in good health.

The V and J genes are TRBV29-1 and TRBJ2-2; TRBD1 aligns across 8 bases. V was pared by 6 bases and J by 7 bases, with 7 bases of the junction left unmatched. Germline V CDR1 and CDR2: SQVTM, ANQGSEA. This CDR3 comprises 13 residues. CDR3 sequence: CSVRTGSVGELFF. As DNA, the CDR3 is TGCAGCGTCCGGACAGGGTCCGTCGGGGAGCTGTTTTTT.

V gene TRBV12-5 combines with J gene TRBJ2-5; 11 bases map to TRBD2. CDR3 length: 16 residues. Germline V gene sequence: CDR1 LGHNT, CDR2 FRNRAP. Trimming at V came to 3 bases and at J to 5 bases, leaving 8 bases not matched to a gene. DNA for the CDR3: TGTGCTAGTGGTTTCGGACTAGCGGGTCCGCCGGAGACCCAGTACTTC. Amino acids: CASGFGLAGPPETQYF.

The rearrangement uses TRBV30 and TRBJ1-4; D gene unclear. Trimming removed 2 bases from V and 4 bases from J, with 11 bases in between. Germline CDR1 and CDR2: GTSNPN and SVGIG (reference sequence). CDR3 size: 14 residues. Written as DNA, the CDR3 is TGTGCCTGGAGTATCCAGGTGATTAATGAAAAACTGTTTTTT. Protein sequence: CAWSIQVINEKLFF.

The chain is built from TRBV30 and TRBJ1-2; tentatively, D is TRBD1 (5 bases). Germline-derived CDR1 and CDR2 are GTSNPN and SVGIG (reference sequence). Trimming removed 0 bases at V and 8 bases at J, with 16 bases between. The CDR3 has 14 amino acids. The CDR3 region is CAWSVRAGWEGYTF. The CDR3 region has the DNA TGTGCCTGGAGTGTAAGGGCAGGGTGGGAAGGCTACACCTTC. The variable domain in full, completed from reference TRBV30 and TRBJ1-2, reads SQTIHQWPATLVQPVGSPLSLECTVEGTSNPNLYWYRQAAGRGLQLLFYSVGIGQISSEVPQNLSASRPQDRQFILSSKKLLLSDSGFYLCAWSVRAGWEGYTFGSGTRLTVV.

V usage is TRBV5-1 and J usage is TRBJ2-1; tentatively, D is TRBD1 (6 bases). The CDR3 totals 15 residues. The germline CDR1 and CDR2 sequences are SGHRS and YFSETQ. Trimming removed 4 bases from V and 3 bases from J, with 14 bases in between. CDR3 DNA sequence: TGCGCCAGCAGCCCTCCAACAGGGAACTACAATGAGCAGTTCTTC. Its translation: CASSPPTGNYNEQFF. Using reference TRBV5-1 and TRBJ2-1 for the parts outside the CDR3, the full variable domain is KAGVTQTPRYLIKTRGQQVTLSCSPISGHRSVSWYQQTPGQGLQFLFEYFSETQRNKGNFPGRFSGRQFSNSRSEMNVSTLELGDSALYLCASSPPTGNYNEQFFGPGTRLTVL.

The CDR3 protein is CASSQQGGGGRTEAFF. CDR3 in DNA: TGCGCCAGCAGCCAACAGGGGGGGGGCGGTAGGACTGAAGCTTTCTTT. V and J are TRBV4-1 and TRBJ1-1, with 7 nucleotides matching TRBD1. The CDR3 runs to 16 residues. In germline, CDR1 is MGHRA, CDR2 YSYEKL. The junction had 11 bases not matched to a gene; V was cut back by 2 bases and J by 5 bases.

V usage is TRBV9 and J usage is TRBJ2-5; the D is unclear. The CDR3 covers 14 residues. Trimming removed 0 bases at V and 0 bases at J, with 6 bases between. Per germline, CDR1 SGDLS and CDR2 YYNGEE. The CDR3, as DNA: TGTGCCAGCAGCGTAGCTGTGTACCAAGAGACCCAGTACTTC. Its translation: CASSVAVYQETQYF.

The gene calls are TRBV5-1 and TRBJ1-1; no clear D. Deletions cut 0 bases from V and 3 bases from J, with 9 bases between. The CDR3 length is 14 residues. The V gene's germline CDR1 is SGHRS and CDR2 YFSETQ. The CDR3 spells CASSLGRKDTEAFF. CDR3 DNA: TGCGCCAGCAGCTTGGGGAGAAAAGACACTGAAGCTTTCTTT.

The chain combines TRBV5-8 with TRBJ2-3; 13 nucleotides agree with TRBD2. From germline, CDR1 is SGHTS and CDR2 YDEGEE. The CDR3 contains 15 residues. V lost 3 bases to trimming and J lost 6 bases; unmatched junction nucleotides: 4. The CDR3 DNA reads TGTGCCAGCAGCTCTGGACTAGCGGGAGTTGATACGCAGTATTTT. Its protein product is CASSSGLAGVDTQYF.

Of note for this clone: Within the sample, other DNA sequences also encode this same CDR3. The J gene is TRBJ2-3, the V gene TRBV4-3; D gene ambiguous. The CDR3 runs 15 residues. Trimming took 3 bases from V and 0 from J, leaving 10 bases between them. Germline V CDR1 and CDR2: LGHNA, YSLEER. Here the CDR3 reads CASSQGTASTDTQYF. CDR3 nucleotides: TGCGCCAGCAGCCAGGGTACCGCTAGCACAGATACGCAGTATTTT.

V is TRBV28 and J is TRBJ1-5, with D hard to call. V gave up 6 bases and J gave up 5 bases, with 11 bases separating them. There are 13 residues in the CDR3. Germline V gene sequence: CDR1 MDHEN, CDR2 SYDVKM. The CDR3 sequence: CASSRGVYQPQHF. CDR3 sequence (DNA): TGTGCCAGCAGCCGGGGTGTTTATCAGCCCCAGCATTTT.

The V call is TRBV5-8, the J call TRBJ2-7; 8 bases line up with TRBD2. From germline, CDR1 is SGHTS and CDR2 YDEGEE. This CDR3 is built from 15 residues. The junction had 7 bases not matched to a gene; V was cut back by 4 bases and J by 1 base. CDR3 sequence reads: CASSPSGGGSYEQYF. DNA for the CDR3: TGTGCCAGCAGCCCGTCGGGCGGGGGGTCCTACGAGCAGTACTTC. Full variable domain (remainder filled in from reference TRBV5-8 and TRBJ2-7): EAGVTQSPTHLIKTRGQQATLRCSPISGHTSVYWYQQALGLGLQFLLWYDEGEERNRGNFPPRFSGRQFPNYSSELNVNALELEDSALYLCASSPSGGGSYEQYFGPGTRLTVT.

The chain joins TRBV4-1 to TRBJ2-1; 8 bases map to TRBD2. Germline CDR1 MGHRA, CDR2 YSYEKL. With 9 bases clipped from V and 0 bases from J, the junction kept 10 bases outside the gene matches. The CDR3 totals 16 residues. CDR3 coding DNA: TGCGCCAGACTCTCCAGACTAGCGAGCTCCTACAATGAGCAGTTCTTC. Amino acid sequence: CARLSRLASSYNEQFF.

J is TRBJ2-1 and V is TRBV11-2, with 7 bases identical to TRBD2. The V gene's germline CDR1 is SGHAT and CDR2 FQNNGV. J was trimmed by 3 bases and V by 3 bases; bases with no gene match: 5. This CDR3 contains 15 residues. CDR3 residues: CASSFPLAVYNEQFF. The CDR3 DNA is TGTGCCAGCAGCTTCCCGCTAGCGGTCTACAATGAGCAGTTCTTC.

Remarks on this clone: This sample also contains other DNA sequences that code for the same CDR3. V is TRBV5-1 and J is TRBJ2-6; D gene unclear. The CDR3 has 16 amino acids. The ends were cut back, 0 bases at V and 0 bases at J, with 7 bases in the middle. Germline values: CDR1 SGHRS, CDR2 YFSETQ. The CDR3 DNA is TGCGCCAGCAGCTTGGGTGGCAGCTCTGGGGCCAACGTCCTGACTTTC. Protein sequence: CASSLGGSSGANVLTF.

The chain combines TRBV9 with TRBJ2-1; 8 bases are a match to TRBD2. CDR3 length equals 15 residues. Germline CDR1 is SGDLS and CDR2 is YYNGEE. Trimming cost V 6 bases and J 3 bases; bases outside gene matches: 8. DNA of the CDR3: TGTGCCAGCACTCAGACCGGGACTAGCTACAATGAGCAGTTCTTC. This encodes CASTQTGTSYNEQFF.

The chain employs TRBV5-1 and TRBJ2-7, with 9 bases lining up with TRBD1. CDR1 SGHRS and CDR2 YFSETQ come from the germline V gene. After removal of 4 bases from V and 4 bases from J, the junction contained 9 bases not matched to a gene. The CDR3 contains 15 residues. The DNA for the CDR3 is TGCGCCAGCAGCGGAACAGGGGGCGCCTGGTACGAGCAGTACTTC. Amino acids: CASSGTGGAWYEQYF.

The chain is built from TRBV18 and TRBJ2-7; unclear D gene. The V end lost 0 bases, the J end lost 3 bases, and 6 bases lay between the germline ends. Per germline, CDR1 KGHSH and CDR2 LQKENI. The CDR3 sequence is 13 residues long. The CDR3 DNA follows: TGTGCCAGCTCACCACCTAATAACTACGAGCAGTACTTC. This encodes CASSPPNNYEQYF.

V usage is TRBV6-6 and J usage is TRBJ1-2; D unresolved. There are 11 residues in the CDR3. Germline CDR1 MNHNY, CDR2 SVGAGI (reference sequence). V dropped 5 bases and J dropped 6 bases, with 7 bases sitting between them. The CDR3 sequence: CASSPDDGYTF. The CDR3 region has the DNA TGTGCCAGCAGTCCAGACGATGGCTACACCTTC.

This clone was detected only once. The chain employs TRBV6-6 and TRBJ2-3, with 8 bases lining up with TRBD1. The V gene end was trimmed by 8 bases and the J gene end by 0 bases; junction bases not matched to a gene: 7. The germline V gene has CDR1 MNHNY and CDR2 SVGAGI (reference sequence). There are 15 residues in the CDR3. The CDR3 reads CASLGQGRSTDTQYF. CDR3 sequence (DNA): TGTGCCAGCCTTGGACAGGGAAGAAGCACAGATACGCAGTATTTT.